This is a list of T cell receptor beta chains from one sample in a study of OX40 agonist ivuxolimab in advanced cancers. Clones were read by immunoSEQ multiplex PCR, and TCRdb kept only the in-frame ones, dropping some. Among about 72,000 clones listed, about nine tenths were seen once. The sample consisted of CD4+ or CD8+ T cells sorted from blood, taken in a trial of the OX40 agonist ivuxolimab. Receptors originate from an adult with an advanced solid tumor such as melanoma, head and neck, liver or kidney cancer. Each CDR3 is given with its conserved first and last residue. Each record gives: D gene, J gene, V gene, clone size, CDR3 DNA, CDR3 protein. A D gene is named only where the DNA matches it firmly. Size is omitted from some rows. Given values are once, few, many or a class for expanded clones.

TRBD1,TRBJ1-2,TRBV6-6,-,TGTGCCAGCAGTTCTAGTGGACAGGGTTCTAACTATGGCTACACCTTC,CASSSSGQGSNYGYTF
-,TRBJ2-1,TRBV6-1,-,TGTGCCAGCAGGAGGAGCTATATTGGGAATGAGCAGTTCTTC,CASRRSYIGNEQFF
-,TRBJ2-5,TRBV5-1,few,TGCGCCAGCAGCACAGACAGCGGGCAAGAGACCCAGTACTTC,CASSTDSGQETQYF
-,TRBJ2-1,TRBV5-4,-,TGTGCCAGCAGCTTGGACCGGGGGACCTACAATGAGCAGTTCTTC,CASSLDRGTYNEQFF
-,TRBJ2-7,TRBV6-1,-,TGTGCCAGCAGTGAAGCGGGGGGCGGCAGCGGAGGCGAGCAGTACTTC,CASSEAGGGSGGEQYF
TRBD1,TRBJ2-3,TRBV5-4,-,TGTGCCAGCAGCCCCATCGGTAGGACAGGGGGCGGAGATACGCAGTATTTT,CASSPIGRTGGGDTQYF
-,TRBJ2-5,TRBV30,-,TGTGCCTGGAGCCCTGGGACGGGAGAGACCCAGTACTTC,CAWSPGTGETQYF
TRBD1,TRBJ1-6,TRBV5-1,-,TGCGCCAGCAGCTTTGACAGGGGCTCACCCCTCCACTTT,CASSFDRGSPLHF
TRBD1,TRBJ2-7,TRBV6-1,few,TGTGCCAGCAGCCGACGAGGGACAGACCCATACGAGCAGTACTTC,CASSRRGTDPYEQYF
-,TRBJ2-1,TRBV29-1,-,TGCAGCGTTAAGGCGGATACCTACAATGAGCAGTTCTTC,CSVKADTYNEQFF
-,TRBJ2-2,TRBV29-1,-,TGCAGCGTATCCCCGAACAGGGCAAGGAACACCGGGGAGCTGTTTTTT,CSVSPNRARNTGELFF
TRBD1,TRBJ1-6,TRBV5-6,-,TGTGCCAGCAGCCCGGGACAGGGCTCCTATAATTCACCCCTCCACTTT,CASSPGQGSYNSPLHF
-,TRBJ1-6,TRBV7-9,-,TGTGCCAGCAGCTTAGGAGCAGGGAGCTCCTATAATTCACCCCTCCACTTT,CASSLGAGSSYNSPLHF
TRBD1,TRBJ1-1,TRBV2,-,TGTGCCAGCACTCCACAGGGGTCTATCACTGAAGCTTTCTTT,CASTPQGSITEAFF
-,TRBJ2-5,TRBV28,-,TGTGCCAGCAGTTTATGGACAGGCGCACAAGAGACCCAGTACTTC,CASSLWTGAQETQYF
TRBD1,TRBJ1-1,TRBV5-1,-,TGCGCCAGCAGCGAGACAGGGAGCACTGAAGCTTTCTTT,CASSETGSTEAFF
TRBD1,TRBJ1-1,TRBV7-9,-,TGTGCCAGCACCCACAGGGGACTGAACACTGAAGCTTTCTTT,CASTHRGLNTEAFF
TRBD1,TRBJ2-2,TRBV7-9,-,TGTGCCAGCAGCGGAAAGGGCAAGACAGGGGACGCCGGGGAGCTGTTTTTT,CASSGKGKTGDAGELFF
-,TRBJ1-1,TRBV11-2,-,TGTGCCAGCAGCTTAGATGGTGGGCCGGTCACTGAAGCTTTCTTT,CASSLDGGPVTEAFF